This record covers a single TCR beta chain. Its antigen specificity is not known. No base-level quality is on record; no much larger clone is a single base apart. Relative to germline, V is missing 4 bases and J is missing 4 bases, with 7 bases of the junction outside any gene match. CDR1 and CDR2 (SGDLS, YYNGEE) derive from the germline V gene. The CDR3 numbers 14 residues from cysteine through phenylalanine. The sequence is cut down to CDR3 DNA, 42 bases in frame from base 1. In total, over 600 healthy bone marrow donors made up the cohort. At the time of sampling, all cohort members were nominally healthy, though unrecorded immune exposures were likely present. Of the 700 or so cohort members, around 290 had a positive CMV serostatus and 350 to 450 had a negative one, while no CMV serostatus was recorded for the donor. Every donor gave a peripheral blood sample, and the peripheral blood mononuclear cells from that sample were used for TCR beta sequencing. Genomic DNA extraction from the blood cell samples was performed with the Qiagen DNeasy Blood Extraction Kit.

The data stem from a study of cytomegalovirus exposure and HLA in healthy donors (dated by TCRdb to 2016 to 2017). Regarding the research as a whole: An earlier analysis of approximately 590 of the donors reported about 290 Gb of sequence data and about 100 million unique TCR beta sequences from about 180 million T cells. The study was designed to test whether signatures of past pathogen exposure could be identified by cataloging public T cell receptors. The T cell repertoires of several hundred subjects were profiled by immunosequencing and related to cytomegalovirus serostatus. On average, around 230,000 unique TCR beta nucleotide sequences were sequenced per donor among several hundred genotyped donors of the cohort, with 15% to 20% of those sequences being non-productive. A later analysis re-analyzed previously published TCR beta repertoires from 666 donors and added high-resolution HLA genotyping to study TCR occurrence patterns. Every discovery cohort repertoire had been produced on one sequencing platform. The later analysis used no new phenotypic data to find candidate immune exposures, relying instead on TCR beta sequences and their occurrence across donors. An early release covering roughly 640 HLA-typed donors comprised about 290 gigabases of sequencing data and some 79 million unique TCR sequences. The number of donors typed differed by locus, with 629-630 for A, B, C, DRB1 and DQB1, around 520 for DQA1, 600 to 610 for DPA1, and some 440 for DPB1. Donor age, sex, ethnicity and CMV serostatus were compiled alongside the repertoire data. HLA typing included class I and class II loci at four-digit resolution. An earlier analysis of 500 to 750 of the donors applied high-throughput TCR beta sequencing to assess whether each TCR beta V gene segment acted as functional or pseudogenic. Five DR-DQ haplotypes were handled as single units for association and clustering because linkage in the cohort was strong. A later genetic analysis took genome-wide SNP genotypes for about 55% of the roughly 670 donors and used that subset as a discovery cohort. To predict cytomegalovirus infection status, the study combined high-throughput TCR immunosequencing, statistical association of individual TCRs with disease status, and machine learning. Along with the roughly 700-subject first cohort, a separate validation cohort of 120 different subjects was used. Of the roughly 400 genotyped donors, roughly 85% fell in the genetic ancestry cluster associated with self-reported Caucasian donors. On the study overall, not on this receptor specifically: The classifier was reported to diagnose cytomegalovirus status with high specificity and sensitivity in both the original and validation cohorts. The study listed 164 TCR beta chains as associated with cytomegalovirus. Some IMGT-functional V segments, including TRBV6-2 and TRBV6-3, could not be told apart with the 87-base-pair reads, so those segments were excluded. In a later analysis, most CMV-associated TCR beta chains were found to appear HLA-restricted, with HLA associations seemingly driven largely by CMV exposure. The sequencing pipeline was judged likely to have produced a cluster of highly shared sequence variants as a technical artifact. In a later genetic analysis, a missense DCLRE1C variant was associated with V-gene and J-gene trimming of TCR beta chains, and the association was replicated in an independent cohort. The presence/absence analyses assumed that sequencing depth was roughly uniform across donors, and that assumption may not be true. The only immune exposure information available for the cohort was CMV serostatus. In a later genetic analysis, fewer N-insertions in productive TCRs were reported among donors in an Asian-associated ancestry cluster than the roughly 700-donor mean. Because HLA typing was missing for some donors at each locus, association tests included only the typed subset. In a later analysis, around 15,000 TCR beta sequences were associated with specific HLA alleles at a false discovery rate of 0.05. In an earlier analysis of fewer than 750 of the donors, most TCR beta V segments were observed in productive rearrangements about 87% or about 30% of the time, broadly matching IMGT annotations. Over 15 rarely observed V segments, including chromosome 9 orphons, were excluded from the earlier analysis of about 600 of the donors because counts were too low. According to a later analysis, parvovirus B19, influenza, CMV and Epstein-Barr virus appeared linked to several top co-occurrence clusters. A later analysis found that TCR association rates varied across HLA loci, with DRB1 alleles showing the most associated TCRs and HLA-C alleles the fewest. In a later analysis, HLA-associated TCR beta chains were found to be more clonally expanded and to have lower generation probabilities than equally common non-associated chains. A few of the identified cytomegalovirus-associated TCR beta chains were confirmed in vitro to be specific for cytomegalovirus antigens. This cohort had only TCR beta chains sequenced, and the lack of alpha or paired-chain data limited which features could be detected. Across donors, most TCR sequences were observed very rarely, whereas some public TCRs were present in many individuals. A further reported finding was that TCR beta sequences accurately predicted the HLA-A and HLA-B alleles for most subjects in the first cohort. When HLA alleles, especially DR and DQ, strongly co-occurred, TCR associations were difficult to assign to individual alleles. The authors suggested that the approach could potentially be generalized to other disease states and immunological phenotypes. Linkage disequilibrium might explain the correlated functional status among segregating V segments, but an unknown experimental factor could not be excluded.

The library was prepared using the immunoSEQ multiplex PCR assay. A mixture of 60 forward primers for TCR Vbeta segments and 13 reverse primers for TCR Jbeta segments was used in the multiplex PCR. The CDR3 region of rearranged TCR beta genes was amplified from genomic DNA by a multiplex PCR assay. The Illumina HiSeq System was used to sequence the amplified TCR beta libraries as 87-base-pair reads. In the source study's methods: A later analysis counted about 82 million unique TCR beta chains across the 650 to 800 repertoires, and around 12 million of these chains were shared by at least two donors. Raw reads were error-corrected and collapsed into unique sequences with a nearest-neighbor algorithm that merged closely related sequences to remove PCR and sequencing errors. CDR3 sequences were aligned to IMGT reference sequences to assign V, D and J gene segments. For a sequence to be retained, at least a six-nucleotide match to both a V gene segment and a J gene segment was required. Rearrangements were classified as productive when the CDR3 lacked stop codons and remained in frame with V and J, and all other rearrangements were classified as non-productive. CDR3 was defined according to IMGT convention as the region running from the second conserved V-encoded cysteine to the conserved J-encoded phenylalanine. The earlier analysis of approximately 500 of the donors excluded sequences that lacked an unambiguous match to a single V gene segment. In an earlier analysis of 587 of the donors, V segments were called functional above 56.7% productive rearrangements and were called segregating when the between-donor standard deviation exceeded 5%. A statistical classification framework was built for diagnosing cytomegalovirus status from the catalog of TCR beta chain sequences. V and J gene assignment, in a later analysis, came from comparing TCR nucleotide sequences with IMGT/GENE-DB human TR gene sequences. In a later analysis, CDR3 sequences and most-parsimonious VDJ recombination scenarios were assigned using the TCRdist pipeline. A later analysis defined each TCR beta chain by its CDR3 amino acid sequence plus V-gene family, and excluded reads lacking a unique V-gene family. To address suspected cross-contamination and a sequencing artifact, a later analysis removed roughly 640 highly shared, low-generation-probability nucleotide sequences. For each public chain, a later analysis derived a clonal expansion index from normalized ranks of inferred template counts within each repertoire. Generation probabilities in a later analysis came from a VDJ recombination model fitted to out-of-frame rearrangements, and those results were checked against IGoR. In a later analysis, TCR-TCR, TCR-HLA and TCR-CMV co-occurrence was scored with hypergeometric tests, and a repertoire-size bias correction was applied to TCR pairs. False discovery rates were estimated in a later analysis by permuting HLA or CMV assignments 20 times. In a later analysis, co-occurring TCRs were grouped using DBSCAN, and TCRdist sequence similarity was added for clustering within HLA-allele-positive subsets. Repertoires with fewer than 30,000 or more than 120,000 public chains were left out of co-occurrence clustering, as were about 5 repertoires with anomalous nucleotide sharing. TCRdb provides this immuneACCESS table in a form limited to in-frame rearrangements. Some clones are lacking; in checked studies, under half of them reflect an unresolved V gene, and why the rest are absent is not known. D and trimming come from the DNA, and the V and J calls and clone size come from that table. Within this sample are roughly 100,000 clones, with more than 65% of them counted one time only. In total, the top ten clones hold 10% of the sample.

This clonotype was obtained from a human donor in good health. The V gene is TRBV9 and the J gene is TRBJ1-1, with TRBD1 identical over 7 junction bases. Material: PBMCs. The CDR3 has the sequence CASSPRTGSTEAFF. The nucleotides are TGTGCCAGCAGCCCTCGGACAGGTTCCACTGAAGCTTTCTTT.